This T cell receptor beta chain was sequenced in a study of blood T cell repertoires in COVID-19. At the level of the study: Specimens from acute and convalescent COVID-19 originated in the United States, Italy and Spain.

Germline V lookup: CDR1 SGHRS, CDR2 YFSETQ. Unmatched junction bases numbered 6, after V lost 4 bases and J lost 6 bases. The CDR3 runs 14 residues. As processed by the authors: Quantification of nucleated cells was approximated via reference gene primer amplification. Sequenced by immunoSEQ multiplex PCR; TCRdb stores in-frame clones only, minus some. Clone size and the V and J calls come from that table; the DNA yielded D and trimming. The data contain approximately 200,000 clones, about 84% of them singletons. This clonotype was sampled from an elderly woman with COVID-19, enrolled during active disease. Sample: peripheral blood. The rearrangement uses TRBV5-1 and TRBJ2-1; TRBD1 aligns across 8 bases. The CDR3 DNA reads TGCGCCAGCAGCCCAGGACAGGGTAGCAATGAGCAGTTCTTC. This codes for CASSPGQGSNEQFF.